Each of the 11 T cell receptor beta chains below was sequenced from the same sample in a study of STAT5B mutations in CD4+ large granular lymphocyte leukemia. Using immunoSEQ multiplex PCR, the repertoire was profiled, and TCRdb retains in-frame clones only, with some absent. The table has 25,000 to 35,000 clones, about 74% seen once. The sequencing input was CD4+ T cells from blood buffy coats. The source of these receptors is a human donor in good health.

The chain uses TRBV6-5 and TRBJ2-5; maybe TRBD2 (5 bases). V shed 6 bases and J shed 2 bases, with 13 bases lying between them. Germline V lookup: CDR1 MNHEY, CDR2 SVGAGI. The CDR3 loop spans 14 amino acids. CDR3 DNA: TGTGCCAGCAGGAGGACTCGCCAACAAGAGACCCAGTACTTC. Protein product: CASRRTRQQETQYF.

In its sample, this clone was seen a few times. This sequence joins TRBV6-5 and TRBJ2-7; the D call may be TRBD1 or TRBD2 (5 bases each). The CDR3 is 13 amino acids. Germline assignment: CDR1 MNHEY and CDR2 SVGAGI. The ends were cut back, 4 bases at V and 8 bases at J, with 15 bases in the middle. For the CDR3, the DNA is TGTGCCAGCAGTTTTCCCGGGGCACTTAAGCAGTACTTC. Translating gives CASSFPGALKQYF.

DNA for the CDR3: TGTGCCAGCTCACCATCCGGAGGGGCCCGAAACACCGGGGAGCTGTTTTTT. Amino acid sequence: CASSPSGGARNTGELFF. V and J are TRBV18 and TRBJ2-2; possibly TRBD2 for D (6 bases). The CDR3 has 17 residues. Germline CDR1 reads KGHSH; CDR2 reads LQKENI. V gave up 2 bases and J gave up 2 bases, with 15 bases separating them.

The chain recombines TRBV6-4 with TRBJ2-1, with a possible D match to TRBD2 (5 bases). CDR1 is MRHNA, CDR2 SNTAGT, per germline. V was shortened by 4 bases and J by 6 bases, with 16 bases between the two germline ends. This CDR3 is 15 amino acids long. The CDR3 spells CASSVEHRRSNEQFF. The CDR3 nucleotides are TGTGCCAGCAGTGTGGAACACCGGAGGTCCAATGAGCAGTTCTTC.

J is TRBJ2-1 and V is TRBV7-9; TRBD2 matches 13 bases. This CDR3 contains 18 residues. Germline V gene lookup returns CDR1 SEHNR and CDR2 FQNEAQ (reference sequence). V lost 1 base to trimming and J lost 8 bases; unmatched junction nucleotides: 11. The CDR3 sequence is CASSLESSGTSGVYEQFF. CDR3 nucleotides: TGTGCCAGCAGCTTAGAATCGTCCGGGACTAGCGGGGTATATGAGCAGTTCTTC.

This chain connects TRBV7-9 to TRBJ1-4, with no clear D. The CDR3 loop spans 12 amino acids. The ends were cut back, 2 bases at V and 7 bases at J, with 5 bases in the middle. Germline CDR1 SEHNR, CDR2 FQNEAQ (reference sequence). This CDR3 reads CASSLIGEKLFF. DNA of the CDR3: TGTGCCAGCAGCTTAATTGGTGAAAAACTGTTTTTT. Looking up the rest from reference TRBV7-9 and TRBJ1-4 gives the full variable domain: DTGVSQNPRHKITKRGQNVTFRCDPISEHNRLYWYRQTLGQGPEFLTYFQNEAQLEKSRLLSDRFSAERPKGSFSTLEIQRTEQGDSAMYLCASSLIGEKLFFGSGTQLSVL.

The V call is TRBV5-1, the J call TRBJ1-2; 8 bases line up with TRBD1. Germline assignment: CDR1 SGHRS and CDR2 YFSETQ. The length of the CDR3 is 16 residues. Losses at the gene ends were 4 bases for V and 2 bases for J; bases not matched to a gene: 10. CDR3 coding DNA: TGCGCCAGCAGCCTCCGGGACAGGTCAGACAACTATGGCTACACCTTC. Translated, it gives CASSLRDRSDNYGYTF.

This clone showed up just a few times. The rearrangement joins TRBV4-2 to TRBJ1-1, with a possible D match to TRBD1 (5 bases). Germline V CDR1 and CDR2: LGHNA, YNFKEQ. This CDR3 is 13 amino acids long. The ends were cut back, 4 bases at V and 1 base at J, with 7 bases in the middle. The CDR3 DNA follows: TGTGCCAGCAGCCGCGACAGGAACACTGAAGCTTTCTTT. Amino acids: CASSRDRNTEAFF.

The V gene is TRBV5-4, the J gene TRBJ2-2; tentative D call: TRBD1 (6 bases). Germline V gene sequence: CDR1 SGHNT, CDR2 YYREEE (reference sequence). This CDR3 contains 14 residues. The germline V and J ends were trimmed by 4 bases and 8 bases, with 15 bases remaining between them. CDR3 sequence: CASSRTELGGELFF. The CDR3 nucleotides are TGTGCCAGCAGCCGGACAGAGTTAGGGGGGGAGCTGTTTTTT.

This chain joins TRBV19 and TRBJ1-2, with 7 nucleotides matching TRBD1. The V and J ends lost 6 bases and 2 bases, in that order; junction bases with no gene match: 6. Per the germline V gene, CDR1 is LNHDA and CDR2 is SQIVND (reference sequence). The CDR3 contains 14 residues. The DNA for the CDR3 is TGTGCCAGTAGGGGACTACAGGGGAACTATGGCTACACCTTC. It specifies CASRGLQGNYGYTF.

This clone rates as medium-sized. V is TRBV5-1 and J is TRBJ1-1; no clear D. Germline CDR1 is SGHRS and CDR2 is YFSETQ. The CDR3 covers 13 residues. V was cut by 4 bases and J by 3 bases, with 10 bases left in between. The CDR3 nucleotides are TGCGCCAGCAGCCGAACGGATGACACTGAAGCTTTCTTT. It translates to CASSRTDDTEAFF. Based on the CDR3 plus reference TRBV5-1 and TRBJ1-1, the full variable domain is KAGVTQTPRYLIKTRGQQVTLSCSPISGHRSVSWYQQTPGQGLQFLFEYFSETQRNKGNFPGRFSGRQFSNSRSEMNVSTLELGDSALYLCASSRTDDTEAFFGQGTRLTVV.